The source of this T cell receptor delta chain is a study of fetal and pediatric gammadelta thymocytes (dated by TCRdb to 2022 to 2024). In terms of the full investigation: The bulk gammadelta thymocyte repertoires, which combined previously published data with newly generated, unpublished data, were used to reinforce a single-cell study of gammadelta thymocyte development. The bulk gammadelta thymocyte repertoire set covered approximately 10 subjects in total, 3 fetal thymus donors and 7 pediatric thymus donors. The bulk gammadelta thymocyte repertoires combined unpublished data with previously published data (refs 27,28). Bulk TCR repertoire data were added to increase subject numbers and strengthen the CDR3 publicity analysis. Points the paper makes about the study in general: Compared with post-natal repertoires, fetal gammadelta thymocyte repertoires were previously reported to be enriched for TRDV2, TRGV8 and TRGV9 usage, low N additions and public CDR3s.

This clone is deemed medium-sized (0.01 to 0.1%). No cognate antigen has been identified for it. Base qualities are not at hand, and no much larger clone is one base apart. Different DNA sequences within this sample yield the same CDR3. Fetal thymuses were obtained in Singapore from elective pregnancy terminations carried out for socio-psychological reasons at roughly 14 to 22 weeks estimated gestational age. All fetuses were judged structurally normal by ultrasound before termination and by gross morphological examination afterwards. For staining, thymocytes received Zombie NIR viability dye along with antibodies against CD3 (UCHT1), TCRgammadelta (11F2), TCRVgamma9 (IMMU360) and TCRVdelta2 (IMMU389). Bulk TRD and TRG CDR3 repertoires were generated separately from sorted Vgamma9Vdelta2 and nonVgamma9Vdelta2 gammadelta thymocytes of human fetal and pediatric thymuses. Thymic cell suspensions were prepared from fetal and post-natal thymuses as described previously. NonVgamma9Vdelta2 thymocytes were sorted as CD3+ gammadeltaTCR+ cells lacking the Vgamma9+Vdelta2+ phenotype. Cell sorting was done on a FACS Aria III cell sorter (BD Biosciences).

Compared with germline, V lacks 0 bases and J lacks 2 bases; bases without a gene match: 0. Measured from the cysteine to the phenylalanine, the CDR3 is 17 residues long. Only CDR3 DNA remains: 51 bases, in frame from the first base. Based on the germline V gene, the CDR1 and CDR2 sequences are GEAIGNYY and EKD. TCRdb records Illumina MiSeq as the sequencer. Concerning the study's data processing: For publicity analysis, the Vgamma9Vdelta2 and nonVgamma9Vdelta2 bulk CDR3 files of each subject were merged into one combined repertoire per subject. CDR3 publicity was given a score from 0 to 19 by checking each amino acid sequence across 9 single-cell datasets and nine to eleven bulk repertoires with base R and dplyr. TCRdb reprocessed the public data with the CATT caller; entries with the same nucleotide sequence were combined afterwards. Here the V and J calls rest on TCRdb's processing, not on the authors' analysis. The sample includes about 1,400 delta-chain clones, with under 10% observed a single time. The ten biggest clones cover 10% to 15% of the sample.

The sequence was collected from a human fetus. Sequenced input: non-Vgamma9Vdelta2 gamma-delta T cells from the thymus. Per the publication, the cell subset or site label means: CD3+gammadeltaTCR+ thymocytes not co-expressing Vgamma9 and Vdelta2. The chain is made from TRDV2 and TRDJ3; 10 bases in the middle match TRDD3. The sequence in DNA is TGTGCCTGTGACACCTGGGGGATACCCTGGGACACCCGACAGATGTTTTTC. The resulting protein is CACDTWGIPWDTRQMFF.